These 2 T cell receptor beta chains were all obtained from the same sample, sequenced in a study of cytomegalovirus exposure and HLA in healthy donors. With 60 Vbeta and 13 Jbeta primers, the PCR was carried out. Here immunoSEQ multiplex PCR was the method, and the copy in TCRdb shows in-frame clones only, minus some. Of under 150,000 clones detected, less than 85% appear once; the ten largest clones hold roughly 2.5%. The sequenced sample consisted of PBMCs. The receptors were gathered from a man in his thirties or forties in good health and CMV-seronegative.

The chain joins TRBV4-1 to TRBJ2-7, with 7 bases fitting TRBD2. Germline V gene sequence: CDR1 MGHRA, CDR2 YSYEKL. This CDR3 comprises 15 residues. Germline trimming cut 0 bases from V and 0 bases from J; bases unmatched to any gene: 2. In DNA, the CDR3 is TGCGCCAGCAGCCAAGATCGGGGGGACTCCTACGAGCAGTACTTC. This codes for CASSQDRGDSYEQYF.

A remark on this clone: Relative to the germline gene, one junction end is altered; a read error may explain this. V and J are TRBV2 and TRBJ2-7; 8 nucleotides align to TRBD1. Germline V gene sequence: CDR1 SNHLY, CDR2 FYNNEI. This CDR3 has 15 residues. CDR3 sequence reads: CASREEAGGHYEQYF. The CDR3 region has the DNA TGTGCCAGCAGGGAAGAGGCAGGGGGCCACTACGAGCAGTACTTC. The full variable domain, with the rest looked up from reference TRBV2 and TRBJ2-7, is EPEVTQTPSHQVTQMGQEVILRCVPISNHLYFYWYRQILGQKVEFLVSFYNNEISEKSEIFDDQFSVERPDGSNFTLKIRSTKLEDSAMYFCASREEAGGHYEQYFGPGTRLTVT.